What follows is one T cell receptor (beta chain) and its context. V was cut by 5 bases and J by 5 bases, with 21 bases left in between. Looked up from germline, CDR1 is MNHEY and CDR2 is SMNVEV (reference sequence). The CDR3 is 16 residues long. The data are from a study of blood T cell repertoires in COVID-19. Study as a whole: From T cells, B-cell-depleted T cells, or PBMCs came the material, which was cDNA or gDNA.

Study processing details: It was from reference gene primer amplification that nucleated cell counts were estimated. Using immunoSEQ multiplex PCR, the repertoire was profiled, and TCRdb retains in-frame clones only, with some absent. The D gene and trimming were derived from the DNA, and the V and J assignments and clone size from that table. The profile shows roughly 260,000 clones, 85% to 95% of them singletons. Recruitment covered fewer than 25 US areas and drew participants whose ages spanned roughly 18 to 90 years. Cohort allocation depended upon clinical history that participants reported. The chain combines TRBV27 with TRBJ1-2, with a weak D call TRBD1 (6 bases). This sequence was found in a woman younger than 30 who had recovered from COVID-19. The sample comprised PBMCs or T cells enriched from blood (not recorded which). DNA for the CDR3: TGTGCCAGCAGTCCCGACAGGCTATTCCCCGGTTATGGCTACACCTTC. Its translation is CASSPDRLFPGYGYTF.